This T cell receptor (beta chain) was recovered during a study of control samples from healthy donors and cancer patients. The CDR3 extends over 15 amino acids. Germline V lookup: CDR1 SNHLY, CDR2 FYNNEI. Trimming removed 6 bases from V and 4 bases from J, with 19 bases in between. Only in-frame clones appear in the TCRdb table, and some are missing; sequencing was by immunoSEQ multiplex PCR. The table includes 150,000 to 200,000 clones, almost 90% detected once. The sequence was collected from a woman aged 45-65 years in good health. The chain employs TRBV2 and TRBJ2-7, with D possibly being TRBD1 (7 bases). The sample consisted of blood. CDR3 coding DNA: TGTGCCAGCAGCGTAGGTTCAGGGGGGTCATACGAGCAGTACTTC. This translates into CASSVGSGGSYEQYF. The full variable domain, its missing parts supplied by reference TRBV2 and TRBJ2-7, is EPEVTQTPSHQVTQMGQEVILRCVPISNHLYFYWYRQILGQKVEFLVSFYNNEISEKSEIFDDQFSVERPDGSNFTLKIRSTKLEDSAMYFCASSVGSGGSYEQYFGPGTRLTVT.